The 25 T cell receptor beta chains below come from one sample, sequenced in a study of blood T cell repertoires in COVID-19. The protocol was immunoSEQ multiplex PCR, while the TCRdb copy is restricted to in-frame clones and leaves out a portion. This table holds about 320,000 clones, more than 75% found once. Sequencing input: PBMCs or T cells enriched from blood (not recorded which). Receptors originate from a man between 60 and 70 years old who had recovered from COVID-19.

V and J are TRBV5-1 and TRBJ2-7; the D gene is possibly TRBD1 (5 bases). CDR1 and CDR2 from the germline V gene are SGHRS and YFSETQ. The CDR3 sequence is 14 residues long. The ends were cut back, 0 bases at V and 2 bases at J, with 9 bases in the middle. CDR3 amino acids: CASSLETVAYEQYF. DNA of the CDR3: TGCGCCAGCAGCTTGGAGACAGTTGCCTACGAGCAGTACTTC.

With regard to this clone: The same CDR3 is also encoded by other DNA sequences in this sample. The chain links TRBV18 to TRBJ2-7, with TRBD1 identical over 7 bases. Germline CDR1 is KGHSH and CDR2 is LQKENI. V lost 3 bases to trimming and J lost 2 bases; unmatched junction nucleotides: 4. The CDR3 spans 14 residues. The chain's CDR3 is CASSPGTATYEQYF. The CDR3 nucleotides read TGTGCCAGCTCACCGGGGACAGCCACCTACGAGCAGTACTTC.

This chain connects TRBV2 to TRBJ2-4; D possibly corresponds to TRBD1 (7 bases). CDR1 is SNHLY and CDR2 is FYNNEI in the germline V gene. CDR3 length: 16 amino acids. Trimming shortened V by 4 bases and J by 7 bases, and 20 bases separated the two germline ends. The CDR3 loop reads CASSGGVWDRFNIQYF. For the CDR3, the DNA is TGTGCCAGCAGTGGCGGGGTTTGGGACAGATTCAACATTCAGTACTTC. The whole variable domain, remainder taken from reference TRBV2 and TRBJ2-4, is EPEVTQTPSHQVTQMGQEVILRCVPISNHLYFYWYRQILGQKVEFLVSFYNNEISEKSEIFDDQFSVERPDGSNFTLKIRSTKLEDSAMYFCASSGGVWDRFNIQYFGAGTRLSVL.

This clone is a singleton in its sample. The rearrangement uses TRBV6-2 or TRBV6-3 and TRBJ1-6; 8 nucleotides agree with TRBD1. The CDR3 has 15 amino acids. The V and J ends lost 4 bases and 14 bases, in that order; junction bases with no gene match: 13. Germline V CDR1 and CDR2: MNHEY, SVGEGT. CDR3 sequence: CASSSGDRGPFTLHF. The CDR3 DNA reads as TGTGCCAGCAGTTCCGGAGACAGGGGCCCTTTCACCCTCCACTTT.

The J gene is TRBJ2-5, the V gene TRBV29-1, with a possible D match to TRBD2 (6 bases). From germline, CDR1 is SQVTM and CDR2 ANQGSEA. There are 13 residues in the CDR3. V gave up 3 bases and J gave up 2 bases, with 10 bases separating them. The CDR3 DNA reads TGCAGCGTTGACTGGGCGGGACAAGAGACCCAGTACTTC. As protein: CSVDWAGQETQYF.

This sequence joins TRBV7-2 and TRBJ2-1; TRBD1 matches at 7 bases. From germline, CDR1 is SGHTA and CDR2 FQGNSA. Germline trimming cut 5 bases from V and 5 bases from J; bases unmatched to any gene: 18. The CDR3 extends over 18 amino acids. The CDR3 loop is CASSTDNQGVRLDNEQFF. The CDR3 bases are TGTGCCAGCAGCACCGACAACCAGGGGGTGAGGTTGGACAATGAGCAGTTCTTC.

The chain has TRBV27 and TRBJ1-1, with 9 bases identical to TRBD1. V gave up 6 bases and J gave up 1 base; unmatched junction bases: 3. The CDR3 loop spans 14 amino acids. Looked up from germline, CDR1 is MNHEY and CDR2 is SMNVEV (reference sequence). The CDR3 coding sequence is TGTGCCAGCAGACCGGGACAGGGGAACACTGAAGCTTTCTTT. The encoded protein is CASRPGQGNTEAFF.

The chain couples TRBV14 to TRBJ2-3, with 9 bases aligning to TRBD2. V lost 0 bases and J lost 2; bases outside the gene matches: 15. The CDR3 extends over 20 amino acids. CDR1 is SGHDN, CDR2 FVKESK, per germline. The CDR3 DNA is TGTGCCAGCAGCCAAGAGAGGCGGCTAGCGGGGTTCCGAGTCACAGATACGCAGTATTTT. Its translation is CASSQERRLAGFRVTDTQYF.

The V and J genes are TRBV6-5 and TRBJ1-4, with D possibly being TRBD1 (6 bases). This CDR3 region has 14 residues. Germline V CDR1 and CDR2: MNHEY, SVGAGI. V was pared by 3 bases and J by 5 bases, with 10 bases between. In DNA, the CDR3 is TGTGCCAGCAGTTATGGACAGCCCAATGAAAAACTGTTTTTT. This codes for CASSYGQPNEKLFF.

This sequence joins TRBV7-9 and TRBJ2-7; 11 positions match TRBD1. The ends lost 4 bases at V and 3 bases at J; junction bases unmatched: 11. Looked up from germline, CDR1 is SEHNR and CDR2 is FQNEAQ (reference sequence). The CDR3 spans 17 residues. The CDR3 is CASSSATWTGGFYEQYF. The DNA for the CDR3 is TGTGCCAGCAGCTCCGCCACTTGGACAGGGGGCTTCTACGAGCAGTACTTC. Looking up the rest from reference TRBV7-9 and TRBJ2-7 gives the full variable domain: DTGVSQNPRHKITKRGQNVTFRCDPISEHNRLYWYRQTLGQGPEFLTYFQNEAQLEKSRLLSDRFSAERPKGSFSTLEIQRTEQGDSAMYLCASSSATWTGGFYEQYFGPGTRLTVT.

J is TRBJ1-2 and V is TRBV5-6, with D possibly being TRBD1 (6 bases). Germline loops: CDR1 SGHDT, CDR2 YYEEEE. This CDR3 is 14 amino acids long. V dropped 2 bases and J dropped 8 bases, with 16 bases sitting between them. The CDR3 bases are TGTGCCAGCAGCTTCCTCCGGGGGGCCGGAGGCTACACCTTC. Amino acid sequence: CASSFLRGAGGYTF.

The chain employs TRBV18 and TRBJ2-2; 10 bases agree with TRBD1. The CDR3 has 15 residues. Per germline, CDR1 KGHSH and CDR2 LQKENI. Losses at the gene ends were 2 bases for V and 3 bases for J; bases not matched to a gene: 0. The CDR3 bases are TGTGCCAGCTCACCAGGGACAGGGGACACCGGGGAGCTGTTTTTT. Its translation: CASSPGTGDTGELFF.

The chain couples TRBV7-2 to TRBJ1-1, with TRBD1 as a possible D gene (6 bases). Trimming took off 1 base at V and 1 base at J, with 10 bases between the two ends. Per germline, CDR1 SGHTA and CDR2 FQGNSA. This CDR3 contains 15 residues. DNA for the CDR3: TGTGCCAGCAGCTTAGTGCGGGGGGCGAACACTGAAGCTTTCTTT. It specifies CASSLVRGANTEAFF.

The DNA for the CDR3 is TGTGCCAGCAGTAAGACTAGTGATTGGGAGACCCAGTACTTC. Residues: CASSKTSDWETQYF. This rearrangement joins TRBV6-5 to TRBJ2-5; the D gene is possibly TRBD2 (6 bases). Germline V gene data show CDR1 as MNHEY and CDR2 as SVGAGI. The CDR3 has 14 residues. Trimming took off 5 bases at V and 5 bases at J, with 15 bases between the two ends.

The chain carries TRBV6-5 and TRBJ2-7; 11 bases map to TRBD1. The CDR3 is 15 residues long. Germline CDR1 is MNHEY and CDR2 is SVGAGI. Losses at the gene ends were 8 bases for V and 5 bases for J; bases not matched to a gene: 11. CDR3 nucleotides: TGTGCCAGCGGAAGGACAGGGGGCTTAATTCACGAGCAGTACTTC. It encodes CASGRTGGLIHEQYF.

The gene calls are TRBV7-2 and TRBJ2-7; 12 bases line up with TRBD2. The CDR3 runs to 18 residues. Trimming at V came to 5 bases and at J to 1 base, leaving 12 bases not matched to a gene. From germline, CDR1 is SGHTA and CDR2 FQGNSA. Here the CDR3 reads CASSVGLAGQVRSYEQYF. The DNA of the CDR3 is TGTGCCAGCAGCGTGGGACTAGCGGGCCAGGTGAGGTCCTACGAGCAGTACTTC.

The chain is built from TRBV9 and TRBJ2-1; TRBD1 might be the D (7 bases). Germline V lookup: CDR1 SGDLS, CDR2 YYNGEE. The ends were cut back, 6 bases at V and 10 bases at J, with 17 bases in the middle. The CDR3 spans 13 residues. The CDR3 spells CASNPGGPGEQFF. The CDR3 coding sequence is TGTGCCAGCAACCCAGGGGGGCCCGGGGAGCAGTTCTTC.

The CDR3 region is CASGLGLLRASGSSYNEQFF. For the CDR3, the DNA is TGTGCTAGTGGTTTGGGACTGCTCAGGGCTAGCGGGAGCTCCTACAATGAGCAGTTCTTC. The chain carries TRBV12-5 and TRBJ2-1; 10 bases are a match to TRBD2. The V gene end was trimmed by 1 base and the J gene end by 0 bases; junction bases not matched to a gene: 12. Germline V CDR1 and CDR2: LGHNT, FRNRAP. The CDR3 is 20 residues long. The full variable domain, completed using reference TRBV12-5 and TRBJ2-1, is DARVTQTPRHKVTEMGQEVTMRCQPILGHNTVFWYRQTMMQGLELLAYFRNRAPLDDSGMPKDRFSAEMPDATLATLKIQPSEPRDSAVYFCASGLGLLRASGSSYNEQFFGPGTRLTVL.

The J gene is TRBJ2-1, the V gene TRBV7-2; D is ambiguous. V was clipped by 3 bases and J by 0 bases, with 9 bases between them. This CDR3 is built from 15 residues. Germline loops: CDR1 SGHTA, CDR2 FQGNSA. The CDR3 DNA sequence: TGTGCCAGCAGCTTTCTCGTTAGCTCCTACAATGAGCAGTTCTTC. Translated: CASSFLVSSYNEQFF.

The rearrangement uses TRBV6-5 and TRBJ2-7; 7 nucleotides line up with TRBD1. CDR1 and CDR2 (germline): MNHEY, SVGAGI. CDR3 length: 13 amino acids. Trimming removed 2 bases from V and 3 bases from J; junction bases left unmatched: 1. The CDR3 sequence: CASSYRQGYEQYF. Here the CDR3 DNA reads TGTGCCAGCAGTTACAGACAGGGCTACGAGCAGTACTTC.

The V and J genes are TRBV18 and TRBJ2-3; TRBD2 is a possible D gene (6 bases). Trimming took 2 bases from V and 1 from J, leaving 10 bases between them. The CDR3 contains 15 residues. Germline CDR1 KGHSH, CDR2 LQKENI. The DNA of the CDR3 is TGTGCCAGCTCACCAACCGGGACTGGCACAGATACGCAGTATTTT. Translated: CASSPTGTGTDTQYF.

The V and J genes are TRBV18 and TRBJ2-5, with D possibly matching TRBD2 (6 bases). With 8 bases removed from V and 1 base from J, the gap between germline ends came to 17 bases. The CDR3 runs 15 residues. CDR1 is KGHSH and CDR2 is LQKENI in the germline V gene. For the CDR3, the DNA is TGTGCCAGCCTTAAGCTGGGCGGGGCCCAAGAGACCCAGTACTTC. It encodes CASLKLGGAQETQYF. Full variable domain (outside the CDR3, taken from reference TRBV18 and TRBJ2-5): NAGVMQNPRHLVRRRGQEARLRCSPMKGHSHVYWYRQLPEEGLKFMVYLQKENIIDESGMPKERFSAEFPKEGPSILRIQQVVRGDSAAYFCASLKLGGAQETQYFGPGTRLLVL.

This rearrangement joins TRBV2 to TRBJ1-5; 7 positions match TRBD1. Germline loops: CDR1 SNHLY, CDR2 FYNNEI. This CDR3 comprises 15 residues. The J segment lost 0 bases and the V segment lost 6 bases, leaving 5 bases of the junction unmatched. CDR3: CASSGDRASNQPQHF. The CDR3 DNA sequence: TGTGCCAGCAGCGGAGACAGGGCTAGCAATCAGCCCCAGCATTTT.

The chain combines TRBV10-3 with TRBJ1-2; D is undetermined. V gave up 7 bases and J gave up 4 bases, with 13 bases separating them. The CDR3 is 13 residues long. Germline V gives CDR1 ENHRY, CDR2 SYGVKD. In nucleotides, the CDR3 is TGTGCCATCACGGGAGAAATTCGCTATGGCTACACCTTC. Translation gives CAITGEIRYGYTF.

This chain uses TRBV9 with TRBJ1-3; D unclear. Germline values: CDR1 SGDLS, CDR2 YYNGEE. The CDR3 runs to 14 residues. V gave up 4 bases and J gave up 0 bases, with 8 bases separating them. CDR3 nucleotide sequence: TGTGCCAGCAGCTCGGGGATCTCTGGAAACACCATATATTTT. As protein: CASSSGISGNTIYF.